A selection of T cell receptor beta chains follows, all from one sample in a study of Graves' ophthalmopathy and Graves' hyperthyroidism. TCRdb redid the calling of the multiplex PCR reads with MiXCR, one entry per CDR3 protein. The sample has over a million distinct CDR3 sequences; about 38% are singletons. Sequencing was done on a sample of peripheral blood or thyroid tissue (not recorded which). These receptors all come from an adult man with Graves' hyperthyroidism. CDR3s include the opening cysteine and the closing phenylalanine or tryptophan. D genes are given only for firm matches. Not all rows give a size; the values are once, few, many and, for expanded clones, a class.

CDR3aa: CASSERGLDSALHF
CDR3nt: TGTGCCAGCAGTGAAAGGGGATTAGATTCAGCCCTCCACTTT
abundance: few
d_gene: -
v_gene: TRBV6-1
j_gene: TRBJ1-6

CDR3aa: CSARDGGEMGHEQYF
CDR3nt: TGCAGTGCTAGAGATGGTGGGGAGATGGGTCACGAGCAGTACTTC
abundance: few
d_gene: -
v_gene: TRBV20-1
j_gene: TRBJ2-7

CDR3aa: CAWMRGEMNTEAFF
CDR3nt: TGTGCCTGGATGAGAGGAGAAATGAACACTGAAGCTTTCTTT
abundance: few
d_gene: -
v_gene: TRBV30
j_gene: TRBJ1-1

CDR3aa: CACSGGANVLTF
CDR3nt: TGTGCCTGCTCGGGTGGGGCCAACGTCCTGACTTTC
abundance: -
d_gene: -
v_gene: TRBV30
j_gene: TRBJ2-6

CDR3aa: CASSESYDYGYTF
CDR3nt: TGTGCCAGCAGTGAATCGTATGACTATGGCTACACCTTC
abundance: -
d_gene: -
v_gene: TRBV6-1
j_gene: TRBJ1-2

CDR3aa: CAISGQGAFTEAFF
CDR3nt: TGTGCCATCAGTGGACAGGGGGCTTTCACTGAAGCTTTCTTT
abundance: -
d_gene: TRBD1
v_gene: TRBV6-1
j_gene: TRBJ1-1

CDR3aa: CASSLTSGTGTQYF
CDR3nt: TGTGCCAGCAGCTTAACTAGCGGGACAGGGACCCAGTACTTC
abundance: many
d_gene: -
v_gene: TRBV7-3
j_gene: TRBJ2-5

CDR3aa: CASSPLWSVQYF
CDR3nt: TGTGCCAGCAGTCCGCTTTGGTCTGTGCAGTATTTT
abundance: many
d_gene: -
v_gene: TRBV12-3/TRBV12-4
j_gene: TRBJ2-3

CDR3aa: CAIEAGTSASEQYF
CDR3nt: TGTGCCATCGAAGCGGGGACTAGCGCCTCCGAGCAGTACTTC
abundance: many
d_gene: TRBD2
v_gene: TRBV10-3
j_gene: TRBJ2-7

CDR3aa: CASSFHPMGETQYF
CDR3nt: TGTGCCAGCAGTTTTCACCCGATGGGCGAGACCCAGTACTTC
abundance: -
d_gene: -
v_gene: TRBV12-3/TRBV12-4
j_gene: TRBJ2-5

CDR3aa: CASSSEVRETQYF
CDR3nt: TGTGCCAGCAGCTCCGAGGTTCGGGAGACCCAGTACTTC
abundance: -
d_gene: -
v_gene: TRBV7-9
j_gene: TRBJ2-5

CDR3aa: CSARDRGSGNQPQHF
CDR3nt: TGCAGTGCCCGGGACAGGGGAAGTGGCAATCAGCCCCAGCATTTT
abundance: few
d_gene: TRBD1
v_gene: TRBV20-1
j_gene: TRBJ1-5

CDR3aa: CASSSMGQAPSGANVLTF
CDR3nt: TGCGCCAGCAGCTCCATGGGACAGGCTCCATCTGGGGCCAACGTCCTGACTTTC
abundance: once
d_gene: TRBD1
v_gene: TRBV5-1
j_gene: TRBJ2-6

CDR3aa: CASRDIPRDNSPLHF
CDR3nt: TGTGCCAGCAGAGATATTCCGCGGGATAATTCACCCCTCCACTTT
abundance: many
d_gene: -
v_gene: TRBV2
j_gene: TRBJ1-6

CDR3aa: CASSYGFRAGSNGYTF
CDR3nt: TGTGCCAGCAGTTACGGGTTCCGGGCAGGGTCGAATGGCTACACCTTC
abundance: few
d_gene: -
v_gene: TRBV6-2/TRBV6-3
j_gene: TRBJ1-2

CDR3aa: CSVRPGAGYEQYF
CDR3nt: TGCAGCGTGAGGCCCGGGGCTGGATACGAGCAGTACTTC
abundance: once
d_gene: -
v_gene: TRBV29-1
j_gene: TRBJ2-7

CDR3aa: CASSLAVRPNPPLHF
CDR3nt: TGTGCCAGCAGCTTGGCCGTCAGACCTAACCCACCCCTCCACTTT
abundance: few
d_gene: -
v_gene: TRBV5-6
j_gene: TRBJ1-6

CDR3aa: CSLEGPTDSISPQHF
CDR3nt: TGCAGCTTAGAGGGTCCGACAGACTCAATCAGCCCCCAGCATTTT
abundance: -
d_gene: -
v_gene: TRBV29-1
j_gene: TRBJ1-5

CDR3aa: CASSQDQVVKTQYF
CDR3nt: TGTGCCAGCAGCCAAGACCAGGTAGTAAAGACCCAGTACTTC
abundance: many
d_gene: -
v_gene: TRBV14
j_gene: TRBJ2-5

CDR3aa: CAIRETGTGVGGELFF
CDR3nt: TGTGCCATCAGAGAGACCGGGACAGGGGTCGGCGGGGAGCTGTTTTTT
abundance: -
d_gene: TRBD1
v_gene: TRBV10-3
j_gene: TRBJ2-2

CDR3aa: CASSNREAGSETQYF
CDR3nt: TGTGCCAGCAGCAACCGGGAGGCGGGGTCAGAGACCCAGTACTTC
abundance: -
d_gene: TRBD2
v_gene: TRBV7-3
j_gene: TRBJ2-5

CDR3aa: CASSAPGSTAGSGYTF
CDR3nt: TGTGCCAGCAGCGCACCCGGGTCAACTGCAGGTTCTGGCTACACCTTC
abundance: -
d_gene: -
v_gene: TRBV7-9
j_gene: TRBJ1-2

CDR3aa: CASSLARQEELFF
CDR3nt: TGTGCCAGCAGCTTAGCGCGACAGGAGGAGCTGTTTTTT
abundance: many
d_gene: -
v_gene: TRBV7-2
j_gene: TRBJ2-2

CDR3aa: CASSYGDRGAAEAFF
CDR3nt: TGTGCCAGCAGTTACGGGGACAGGGGCGCCGCTGAAGCTTTCTTT
abundance: many
d_gene: TRBD1
v_gene: TRBV6-5
j_gene: TRBJ1-1

CDR3aa: CASSDWSGSYGYTF
CDR3nt: TGCGCCAGCAGTGATTGGAGCGGATCCTATGGCTACACCTTC
abundance: many
d_gene: -
v_gene: TRBV10-2
j_gene: TRBJ1-2

CDR3aa: CASSLGQGVNGNTIYF
CDR3nt: TGTGCCAGCAGCTTGGGACAGGGAGTGAATGGAAACACCATATATTTT
abundance: many
d_gene: TRBD1
v_gene: TRBV13
j_gene: TRBJ1-3

CDR3aa: CASSPEDRGNTGELFF
CDR3nt: TGTGCCAGCAGCCCGGAGGACAGGGGGAACACCGGGGAGCTGTTTTTT
abundance: many
d_gene: TRBD1
v_gene: TRBV7-9
j_gene: TRBJ2-2

CDR3aa: CASSLGTEYEQYF
CDR3nt: TGCGCCAGCAGCTTGGGGACAGAGTACGAGCAGTACTTC
abundance: many
d_gene: -
v_gene: TRBV5-1
j_gene: TRBJ2-7

CDR3aa: CASSFSIQETQYF
CDR3nt: TGTGCCAGCAGCTTTTCTATACAAGAGACCCAGTACTTC
abundance: few
d_gene: -
v_gene: TRBV11-1
j_gene: TRBJ2-5